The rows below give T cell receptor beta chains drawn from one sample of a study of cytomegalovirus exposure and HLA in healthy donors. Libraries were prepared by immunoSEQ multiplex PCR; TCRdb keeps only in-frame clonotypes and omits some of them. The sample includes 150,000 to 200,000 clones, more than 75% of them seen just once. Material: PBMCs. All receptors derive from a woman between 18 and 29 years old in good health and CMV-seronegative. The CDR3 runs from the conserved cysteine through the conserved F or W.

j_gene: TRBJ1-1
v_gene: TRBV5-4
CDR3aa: CASSSDSTEAFF

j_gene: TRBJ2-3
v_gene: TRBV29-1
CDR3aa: CSPSIRGAQYF

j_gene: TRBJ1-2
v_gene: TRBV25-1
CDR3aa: CASSEAARYGYTF

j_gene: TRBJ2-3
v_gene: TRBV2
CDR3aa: CASSPRRSGTDTQYF

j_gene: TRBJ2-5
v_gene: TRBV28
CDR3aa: CASSSGQGPYTYF

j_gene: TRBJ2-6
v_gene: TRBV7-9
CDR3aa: CASSSTGASSGANVLTF

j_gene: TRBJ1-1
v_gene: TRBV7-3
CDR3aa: CASSLTGTEAFF

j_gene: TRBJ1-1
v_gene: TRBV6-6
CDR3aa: CASSYEGWSTEAFF

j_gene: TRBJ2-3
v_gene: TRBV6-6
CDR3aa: CASSSPITGGAQYF

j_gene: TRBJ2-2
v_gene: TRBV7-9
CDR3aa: CASSLGAPGGGRTGELFF

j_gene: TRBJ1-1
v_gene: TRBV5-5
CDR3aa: CASSHPQGANTEAFF

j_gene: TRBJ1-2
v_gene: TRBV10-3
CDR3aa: CAISERNYGYTF

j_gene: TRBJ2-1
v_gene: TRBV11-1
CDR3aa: CASSFSTSRVEEQFF

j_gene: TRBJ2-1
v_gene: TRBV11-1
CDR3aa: CASSSSGSGSYNEQFF

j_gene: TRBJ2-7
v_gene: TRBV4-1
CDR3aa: CASSQDRSGSTYEQYF

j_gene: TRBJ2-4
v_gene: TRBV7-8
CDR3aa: CASSPSIGGVNIQYF

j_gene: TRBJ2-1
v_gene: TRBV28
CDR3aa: CASSFTLAGGPSSYNEQFF

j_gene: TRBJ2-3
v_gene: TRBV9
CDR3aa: CASSVVRDIGTQYF

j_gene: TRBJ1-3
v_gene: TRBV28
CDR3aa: CASSHPTGSGNTIYF